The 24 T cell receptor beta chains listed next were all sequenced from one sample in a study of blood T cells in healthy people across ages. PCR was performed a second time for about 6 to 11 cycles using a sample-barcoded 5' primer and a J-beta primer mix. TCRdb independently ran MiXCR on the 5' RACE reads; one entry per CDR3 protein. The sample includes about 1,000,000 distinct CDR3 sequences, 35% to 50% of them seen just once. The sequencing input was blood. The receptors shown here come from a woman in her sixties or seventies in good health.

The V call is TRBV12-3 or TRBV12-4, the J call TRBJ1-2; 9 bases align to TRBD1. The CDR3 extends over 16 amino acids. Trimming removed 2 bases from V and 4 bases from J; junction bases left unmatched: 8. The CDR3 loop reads CASSLSRDRDVYGYTF. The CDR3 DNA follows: TGTGCCAGCAGTTTATCAAGGGACAGGGATGTCTATGGCTACACCTTC.

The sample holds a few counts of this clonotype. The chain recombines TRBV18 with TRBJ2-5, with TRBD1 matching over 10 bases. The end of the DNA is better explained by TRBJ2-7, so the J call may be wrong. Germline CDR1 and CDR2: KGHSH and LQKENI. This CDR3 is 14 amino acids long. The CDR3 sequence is CASSGTGVGYEQYF. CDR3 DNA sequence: TGTGCCAGCTCCGGGACAGGGGTGGGATACGAGCAGTACTTC.

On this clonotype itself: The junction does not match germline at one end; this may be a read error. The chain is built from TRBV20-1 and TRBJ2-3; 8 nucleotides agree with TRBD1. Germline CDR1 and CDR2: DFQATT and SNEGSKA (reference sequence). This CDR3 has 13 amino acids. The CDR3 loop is CSGTGLSTGTQYF. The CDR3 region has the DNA TGCAGTGGGACAGGGCTAAGCACAGGTACGCAGTATTTT.

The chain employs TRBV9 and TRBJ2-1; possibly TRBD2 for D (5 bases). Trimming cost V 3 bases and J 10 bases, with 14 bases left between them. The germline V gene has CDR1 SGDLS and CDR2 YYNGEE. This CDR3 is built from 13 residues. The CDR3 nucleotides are TGTGCCAGCAGCGCCGGGGTGACCCGAGAGCAGTTCTTC. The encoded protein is CASSAGVTREQFF.

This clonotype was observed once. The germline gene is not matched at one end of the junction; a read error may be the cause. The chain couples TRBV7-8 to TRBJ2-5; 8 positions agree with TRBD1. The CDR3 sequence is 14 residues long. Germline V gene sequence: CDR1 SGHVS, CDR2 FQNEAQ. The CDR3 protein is CASSSWTGLETQYF. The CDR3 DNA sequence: TGTGCCAGTAGCTCATGGACAGGGCTGGAGACCCAGTACTTC.

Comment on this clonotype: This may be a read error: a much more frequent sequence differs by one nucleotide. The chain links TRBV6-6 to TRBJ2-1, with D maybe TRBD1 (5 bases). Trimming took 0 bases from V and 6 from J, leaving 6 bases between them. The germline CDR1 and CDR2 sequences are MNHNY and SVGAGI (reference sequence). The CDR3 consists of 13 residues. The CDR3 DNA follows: TGTGCCAGCAGTTACTCAGGGGTCAATGAGCAGTTCTTC. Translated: CASSYSGVNEQFF.

DNA of the CDR3: TGTGCCACGAGTGTTGATACGCAGTATTTT. It yields the protein CATSVDTQYF. V usage is TRBV19 and J usage is TRBJ2-3; no clear D. Germline CDR1 and CDR2: LNHDA and SQIVND (reference sequence). V lost 10 bases to trimming and J lost 6 bases, with 8 bases between them. The CDR3 loop spans 10 amino acids.

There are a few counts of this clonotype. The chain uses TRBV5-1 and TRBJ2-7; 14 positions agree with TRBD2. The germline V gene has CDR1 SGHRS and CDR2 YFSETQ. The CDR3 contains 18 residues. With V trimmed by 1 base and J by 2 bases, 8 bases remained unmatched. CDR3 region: CASSLRATSGRAPYEQYF. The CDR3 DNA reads TGCGCCAGCAGCTTGCGAGCGACTAGCGGGAGGGCCCCCTACGAGCAGTACTTC.

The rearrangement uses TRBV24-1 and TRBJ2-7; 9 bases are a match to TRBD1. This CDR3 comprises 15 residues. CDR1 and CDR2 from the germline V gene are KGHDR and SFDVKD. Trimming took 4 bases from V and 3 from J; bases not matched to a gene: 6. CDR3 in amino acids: CATSENSDRGYEQYF. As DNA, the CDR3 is TGTGCCACCAGTGAAAACTCGGACAGGGGCTACGAGCAGTACTTC.

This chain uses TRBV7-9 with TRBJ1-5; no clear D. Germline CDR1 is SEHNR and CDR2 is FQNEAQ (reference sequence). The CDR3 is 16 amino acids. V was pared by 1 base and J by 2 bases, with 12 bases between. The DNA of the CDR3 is TGTGCCAGCAGCTTAGTGCGGGGATCGGGCAATCAGCCCCAGCATTTT. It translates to CASSLVRGSGNQPQHF.

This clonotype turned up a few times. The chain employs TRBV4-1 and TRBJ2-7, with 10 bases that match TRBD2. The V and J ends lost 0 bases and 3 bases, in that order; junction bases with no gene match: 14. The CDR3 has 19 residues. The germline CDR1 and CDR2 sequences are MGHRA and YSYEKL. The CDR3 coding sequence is TGCGCCAGCAGCCAAGACCATGGGGCGGGGACTAGCGCCTACTACGAGCAGTACTTC. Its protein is CASSQDHGAGTSAYYEQYF.

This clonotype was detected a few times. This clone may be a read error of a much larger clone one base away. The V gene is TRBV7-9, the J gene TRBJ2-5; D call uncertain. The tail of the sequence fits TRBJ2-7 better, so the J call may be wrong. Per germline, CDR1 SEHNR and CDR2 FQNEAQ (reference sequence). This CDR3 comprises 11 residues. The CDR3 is CASSSIGEQYF. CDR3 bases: TGTGCCAGCAGCTCAATTGGCGAGCAGTACTTC.

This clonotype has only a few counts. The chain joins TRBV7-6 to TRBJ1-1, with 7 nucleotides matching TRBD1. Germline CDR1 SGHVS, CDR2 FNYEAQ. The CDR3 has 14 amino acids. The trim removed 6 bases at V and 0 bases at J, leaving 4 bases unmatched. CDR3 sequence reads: CASRTGQLNTEAFF. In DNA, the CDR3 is TGTGCCAGCAGGACGGGACAGTTGAACACTGAAGCTTTCTTT.

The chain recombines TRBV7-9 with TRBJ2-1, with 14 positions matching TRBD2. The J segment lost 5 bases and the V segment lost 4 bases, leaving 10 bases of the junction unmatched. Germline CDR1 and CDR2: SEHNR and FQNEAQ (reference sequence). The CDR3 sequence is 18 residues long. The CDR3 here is CASSSIGLAGGLDNEQFF. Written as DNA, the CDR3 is TGTGCCAGCAGCTCGATCGGACTAGCGGGAGGCCTAGACAATGAGCAGTTCTTC.

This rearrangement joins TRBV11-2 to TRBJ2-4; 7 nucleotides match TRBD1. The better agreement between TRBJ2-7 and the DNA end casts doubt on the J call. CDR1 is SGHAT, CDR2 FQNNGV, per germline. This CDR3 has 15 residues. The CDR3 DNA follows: TGTGCCAGCAGCTTCTCGGCAGGGGGACCTTACGAGCAGTACTTC. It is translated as CASSFSAGGPYEQYF.

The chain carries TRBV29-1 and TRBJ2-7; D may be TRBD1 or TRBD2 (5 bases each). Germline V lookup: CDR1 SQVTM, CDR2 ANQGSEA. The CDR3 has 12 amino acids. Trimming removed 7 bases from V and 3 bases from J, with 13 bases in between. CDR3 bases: TGCAGCGCCGGGGCTTCGATCTACGAGCAGTACTTC. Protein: CSAGASIYEQYF.

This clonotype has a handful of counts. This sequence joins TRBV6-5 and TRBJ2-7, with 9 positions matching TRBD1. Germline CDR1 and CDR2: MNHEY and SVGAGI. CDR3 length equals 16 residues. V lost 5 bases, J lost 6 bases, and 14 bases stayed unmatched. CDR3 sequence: CASSRDMPGQGSEQYF. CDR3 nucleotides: TGTGCCAGCAGTCGGGACATGCCGGGACAGGGATCCGAGCAGTACTTC.

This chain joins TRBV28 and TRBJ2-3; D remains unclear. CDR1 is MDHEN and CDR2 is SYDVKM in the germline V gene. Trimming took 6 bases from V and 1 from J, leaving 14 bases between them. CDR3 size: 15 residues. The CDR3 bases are TGTGCCAGCAGACCATCTGCGGCGGGCACAGATACGCAGTATTTT. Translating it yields CASRPSAAGTDTQYF.

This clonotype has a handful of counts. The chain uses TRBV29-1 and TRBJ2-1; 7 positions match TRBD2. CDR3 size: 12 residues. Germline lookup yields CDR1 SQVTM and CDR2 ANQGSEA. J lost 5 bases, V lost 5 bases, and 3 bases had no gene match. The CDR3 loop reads CSVRLADNEQFF. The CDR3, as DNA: TGCAGCGTTCGGCTAGCGGACAATGAGCAGTTCTTC.

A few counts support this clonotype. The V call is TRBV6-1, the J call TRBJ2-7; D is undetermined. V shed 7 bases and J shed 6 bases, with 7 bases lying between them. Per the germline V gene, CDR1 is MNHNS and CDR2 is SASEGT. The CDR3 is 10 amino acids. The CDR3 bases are TGTGCCAGCATGCATTCCGAGCAGTACTTC. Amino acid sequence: CASMHSEQYF.

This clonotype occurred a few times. This CDR3 reads CASSLGRLAGHNEQFF. The CDR3 DNA reads as TGTGCCAGCAGCTTAGGGAGACTAGCGGGGCACAATGAGCAGTTCTTC. The V and J genes are TRBV7-8 and TRBJ2-1; TRBD2 matches 11 bases. The CDR3 has 16 residues. Germline CDR1 SGHVS, CDR2 FQNEAQ. The junction had 4 bases not matched to a gene; V was cut back by 1 base and J by 5 bases.

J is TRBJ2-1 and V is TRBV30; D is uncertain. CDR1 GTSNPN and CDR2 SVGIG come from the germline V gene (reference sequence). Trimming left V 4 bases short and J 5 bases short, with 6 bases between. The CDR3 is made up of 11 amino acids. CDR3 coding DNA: TGTGCCTGGATCGGTAACAATGAGCAGTTCTTC. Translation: CAWIGNNEQFF.

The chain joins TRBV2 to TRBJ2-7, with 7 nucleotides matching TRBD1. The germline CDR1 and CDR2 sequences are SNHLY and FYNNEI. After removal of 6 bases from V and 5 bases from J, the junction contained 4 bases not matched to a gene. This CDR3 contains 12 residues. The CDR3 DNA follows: TGTGCCAGCAGACTGACAGGGAACGAGCAGTACTTC. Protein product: CASRLTGNEQYF.

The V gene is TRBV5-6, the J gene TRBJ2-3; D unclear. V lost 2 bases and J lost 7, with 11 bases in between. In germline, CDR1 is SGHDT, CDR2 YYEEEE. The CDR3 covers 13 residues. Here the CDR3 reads CASSFYSLNTQYF. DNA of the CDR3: TGTGCCAGCAGCTTTTACTCTCTAAATACGCAGTATTTT.